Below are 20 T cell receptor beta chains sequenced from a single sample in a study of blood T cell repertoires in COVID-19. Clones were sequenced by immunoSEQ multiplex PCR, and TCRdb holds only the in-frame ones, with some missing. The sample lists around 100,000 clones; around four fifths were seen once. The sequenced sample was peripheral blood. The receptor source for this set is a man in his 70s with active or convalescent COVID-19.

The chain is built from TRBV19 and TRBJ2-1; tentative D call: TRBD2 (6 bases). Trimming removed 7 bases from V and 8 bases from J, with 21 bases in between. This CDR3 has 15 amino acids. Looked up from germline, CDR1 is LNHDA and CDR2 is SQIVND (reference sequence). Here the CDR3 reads CASIPAAGASDEQFF. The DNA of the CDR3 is TGTGCCAGTATTCCAGCAGCGGGCGCTTCCGATGAGCAGTTCTTC.

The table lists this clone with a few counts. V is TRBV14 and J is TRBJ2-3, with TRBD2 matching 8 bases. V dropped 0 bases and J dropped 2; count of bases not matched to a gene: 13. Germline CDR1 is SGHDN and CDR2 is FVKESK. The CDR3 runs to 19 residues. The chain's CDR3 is CASSQDYGLAGRFTDTQYF. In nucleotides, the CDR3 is TGTGCCAGCAGCCAAGATTACGGGCTAGCGGGCCGTTTCACAGATACGCAGTATTTT.

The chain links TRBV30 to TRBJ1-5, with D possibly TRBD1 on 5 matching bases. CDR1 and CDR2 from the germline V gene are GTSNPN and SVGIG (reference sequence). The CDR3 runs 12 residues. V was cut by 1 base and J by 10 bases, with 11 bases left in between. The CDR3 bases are TGTGCCTGGAGTGAGGGGATTCGACCCCAGCATTTT. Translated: CAWSEGIRPQHF.

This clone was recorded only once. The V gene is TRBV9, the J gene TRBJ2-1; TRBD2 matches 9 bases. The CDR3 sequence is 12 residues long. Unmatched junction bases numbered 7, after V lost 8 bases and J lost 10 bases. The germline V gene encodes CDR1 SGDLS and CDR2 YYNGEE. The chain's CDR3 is CASAGGPEEQFF. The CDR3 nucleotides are TGTGCCAGTGCGGGGGGGCCCGAAGAGCAGTTCTTC.

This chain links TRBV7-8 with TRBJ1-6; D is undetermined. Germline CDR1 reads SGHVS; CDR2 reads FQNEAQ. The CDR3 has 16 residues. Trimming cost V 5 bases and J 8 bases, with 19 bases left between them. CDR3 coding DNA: TGTGCCAGCAGCCCCAGGACTGTCAGCGGCCATTCACCCCTCCACTTT. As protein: CASSPRTVSGHSPLHF.

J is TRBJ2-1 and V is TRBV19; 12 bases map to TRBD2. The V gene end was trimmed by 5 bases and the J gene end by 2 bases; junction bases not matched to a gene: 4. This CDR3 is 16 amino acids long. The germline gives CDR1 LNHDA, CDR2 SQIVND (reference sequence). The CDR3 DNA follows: TGTGCCAGTAGTGAGGGGACTAGCGGGCCCTACAATGAGCAGTTCTTC. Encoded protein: CASSEGTSGPYNEQFF. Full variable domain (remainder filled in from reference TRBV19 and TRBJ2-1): DGGITQSPKYLFRKEGQNVTLSCEQNLNHDAMYWYRQDPGQGLRLIYYSQIVNDFQKGDIAEGYSVSREKKESFPLTVTSAQKNPTAFYLCASSEGTSGPYNEQFFGPGTRLTVL.

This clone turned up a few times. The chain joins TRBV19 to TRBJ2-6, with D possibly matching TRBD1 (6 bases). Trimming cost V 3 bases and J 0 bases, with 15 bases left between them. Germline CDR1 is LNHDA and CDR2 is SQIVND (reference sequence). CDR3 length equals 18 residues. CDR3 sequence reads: CASSMSRDTFSGANVLTF. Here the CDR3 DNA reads TGTGCCAGTAGTATGAGTCGGGACACCTTCTCTGGGGCCAACGTCCTGACTTTC. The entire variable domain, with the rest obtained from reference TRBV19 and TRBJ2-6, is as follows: DGGITQSPKYLFRKEGQNVTLSCEQNLNHDAMYWYRQDPGQGLRLIYYSQIVNDFQKGDIAEGYSVSREKKESFPLTVTSAQKNPTAFYLCASSMSRDTFSGANVLTFGAGSRLTVL.

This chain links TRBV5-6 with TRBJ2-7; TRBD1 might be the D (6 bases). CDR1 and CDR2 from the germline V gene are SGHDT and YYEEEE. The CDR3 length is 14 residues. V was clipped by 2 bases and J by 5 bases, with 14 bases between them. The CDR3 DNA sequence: TGTGCCAGCAGCTTCTCTCAACAGGGCCACGAGCAGTACTTC. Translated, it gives CASSFSQQGHEQYF.

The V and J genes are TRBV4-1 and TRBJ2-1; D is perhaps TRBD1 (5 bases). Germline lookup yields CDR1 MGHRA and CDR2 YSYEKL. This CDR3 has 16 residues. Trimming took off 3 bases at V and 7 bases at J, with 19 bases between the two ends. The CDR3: CASSQLQGRNTNEQFF. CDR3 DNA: TGCGCCAGCAGCCAGCTTCAGGGAAGGAACACGAATGAGCAGTTCTTC.

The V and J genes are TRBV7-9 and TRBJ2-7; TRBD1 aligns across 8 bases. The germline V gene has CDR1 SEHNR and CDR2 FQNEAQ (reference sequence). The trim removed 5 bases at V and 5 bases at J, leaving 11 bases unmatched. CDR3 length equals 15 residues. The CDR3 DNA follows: TGTGCCAGCAGCGCCCGGACAGGGTTAACCCACGAGCAGTACTTC. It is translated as CASSARTGLTHEQYF.

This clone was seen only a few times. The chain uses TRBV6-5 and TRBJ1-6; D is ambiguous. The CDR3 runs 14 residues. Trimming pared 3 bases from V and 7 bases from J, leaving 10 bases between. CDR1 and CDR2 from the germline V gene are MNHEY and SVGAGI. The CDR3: CASSYPAGNSPLHF. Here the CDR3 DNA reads TGTGCCAGCAGTTATCCCGCCGGGAATTCACCCCTCCACTTT.

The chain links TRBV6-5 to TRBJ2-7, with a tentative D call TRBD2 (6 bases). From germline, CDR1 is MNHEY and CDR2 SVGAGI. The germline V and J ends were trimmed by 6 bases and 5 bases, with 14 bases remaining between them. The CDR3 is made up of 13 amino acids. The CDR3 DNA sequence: TGTGCCAGCAGACGAGAGGGAGGAGACGAGCAGTACTTC. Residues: CASRREGGDEQYF.

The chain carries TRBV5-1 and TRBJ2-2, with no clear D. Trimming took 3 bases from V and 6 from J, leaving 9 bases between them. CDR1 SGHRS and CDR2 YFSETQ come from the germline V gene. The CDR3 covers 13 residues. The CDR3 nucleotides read TGCGCCAGCAGCTCCGCATCGGCCGGGGAGCTGTTTTTT. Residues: CASSSASAGELFF.

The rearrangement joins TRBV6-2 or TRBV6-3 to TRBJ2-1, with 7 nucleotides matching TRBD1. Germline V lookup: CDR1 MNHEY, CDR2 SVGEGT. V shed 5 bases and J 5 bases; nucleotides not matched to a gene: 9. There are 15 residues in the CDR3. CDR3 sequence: CASSKYRGADNEQFF. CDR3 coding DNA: TGTGCCAGCAGTAAATACAGGGGAGCGGACAATGAGCAGTTCTTC.

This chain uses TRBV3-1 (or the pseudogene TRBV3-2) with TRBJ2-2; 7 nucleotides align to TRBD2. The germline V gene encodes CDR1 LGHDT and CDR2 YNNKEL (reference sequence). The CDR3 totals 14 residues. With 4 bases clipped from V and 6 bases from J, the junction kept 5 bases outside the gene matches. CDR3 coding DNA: TGTGCCAGCAGCCTCGGGGGAGGGGCCGGGGAGCTGTTTTTT. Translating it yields CASSLGGGAGELFF.

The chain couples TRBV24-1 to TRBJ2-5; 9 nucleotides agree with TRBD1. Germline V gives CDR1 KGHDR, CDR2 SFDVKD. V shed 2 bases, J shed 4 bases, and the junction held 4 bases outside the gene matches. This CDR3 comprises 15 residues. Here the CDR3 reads CATSDSGQGVETQYF. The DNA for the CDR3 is TGTGCCACCAGTGATTCGGGACAGGGCGTAGAGACCCAGTACTTC.

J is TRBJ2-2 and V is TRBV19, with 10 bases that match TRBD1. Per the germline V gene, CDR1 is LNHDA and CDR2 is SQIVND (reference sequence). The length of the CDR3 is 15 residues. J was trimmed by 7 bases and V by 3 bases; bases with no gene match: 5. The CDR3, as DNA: TGTGCCAGTAGTATGGGACAGGGGATGGTCGGGGAGCTGTTTTTT. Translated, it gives CASSMGQGMVGELFF.

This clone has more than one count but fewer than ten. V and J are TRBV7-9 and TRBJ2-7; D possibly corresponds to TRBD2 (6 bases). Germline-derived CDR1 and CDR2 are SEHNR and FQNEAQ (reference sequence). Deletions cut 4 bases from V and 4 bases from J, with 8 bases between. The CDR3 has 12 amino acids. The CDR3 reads CASSWGEYEQYF. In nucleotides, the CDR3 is TGTGCCAGCAGCTGGGGGGAATACGAGCAGTACTTC. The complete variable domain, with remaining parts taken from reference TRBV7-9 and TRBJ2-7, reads DTGVSQNPRHKITKRGQNVTFRCDPISEHNRLYWYRQTLGQGPEFLTYFQNEAQLEKSRLLSDRFSAERPKGSFSTLEIQRTEQGDSAMYLCASSWGEYEQYFGPGTRLTVT.

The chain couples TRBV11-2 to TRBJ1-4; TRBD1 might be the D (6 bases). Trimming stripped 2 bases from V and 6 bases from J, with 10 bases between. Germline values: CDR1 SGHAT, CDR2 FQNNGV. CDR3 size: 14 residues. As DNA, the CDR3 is TGTGCCAGCAGCTTACAGGACAGCTATGAAAAACTGTTTTTT. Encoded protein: CASSLQDSYEKLFF.

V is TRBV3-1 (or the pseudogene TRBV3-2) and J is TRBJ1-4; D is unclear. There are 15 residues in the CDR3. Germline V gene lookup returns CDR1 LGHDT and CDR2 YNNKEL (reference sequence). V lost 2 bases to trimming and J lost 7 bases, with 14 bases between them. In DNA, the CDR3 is TGTGCCAGCAGCCAAAGTGGAGGGCTTCGTGAAAAACTGTTTTTT. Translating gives CASSQSGGLREKLFF.